Shown below are 28 T cell receptor beta chains from a single sample sequenced in a study of a mutant IDH1 vaccine in newly diagnosed glioma. These TCRs are of unknown antigen specificity. Time point described: week 5, during vaccination. Vaccine doses each comprised 300 ug of mutant IDH1 20-mer peptide, with topical imiquimod. TCRdb's table, derived via immunoSEQ multiplex PCR, lists solely in-frame clones and lacks some. This table has fewer than 65,000 clones, roughly four fifths appearing once. The sample was PBMCs, taken from a glioma patient whose treatment included an IDH1 peptide vaccine. Receptor source: a man aged 25-45 years with glioma.

The chain couples TRBV5-1 to TRBJ2-7; unclear D gene. Per the germline V gene, CDR1 is SGHRS and CDR2 is YFSETQ. Trimming left V 0 bases short and J 3 bases short, with 4 bases between. The CDR3 extends over 12 amino acids. The CDR3 region has the DNA TGCGCCAGCAGCTTGGAACGCTACGAGCAGTACTTC. Translated: CASSLERYEQYF.

This clone was counted between two and nine times. The rearrangement uses TRBV7-6 and TRBJ2-2; no reliable D call. Looked up from germline, CDR1 is SGHVS and CDR2 is FNYEAQ. There are 13 residues in the CDR3. Between the trimmed V and J ends, which lost 0 bases and 6 bases, there was a span of 5 bases. CDR3 DNA sequence: TGTGCCAGCAGCTTAGCAAGCGCCGGGGAGCTGTTTTTT. It specifies CASSLASAGELFF.

The chain joins TRBV6-1 to TRBJ1-2, with a tentative D call TRBD1 (5 bases). Germline lookup yields CDR1 MNHNS and CDR2 SASEGT. The germline V and J ends were trimmed by 2 bases and 8 bases, with 6 bases remaining between them. The CDR3 sequence is 11 residues long. The CDR3 protein is CASSEWGGYTF. The CDR3 nucleotides are TGTGCCAGCAGTGAATGGGGGGGCTACACCTTC.

The rearrangement joins TRBV5-1 to TRBJ1-6, with D maybe TRBD1 (5 bases). The CDR3 consists of 16 residues. Trimming stripped 3 bases from V and 7 bases from J, with 17 bases between. Germline V CDR1 and CDR2: SGHRS, YFSETQ. CDR3 in amino acids: CASSWGGDSRNSPLHF. DNA for the CDR3: TGCGCCAGCAGCTGGGGCGGGGACTCGAGGAATTCACCCCTCCACTTT.

The J gene is TRBJ1-4, the V gene TRBV6-5; D gene ambiguous. CDR1 is MNHEY and CDR2 is SVGAGI in the germline V gene. Trimming shortened V by 0 bases and J by 11 bases, and 13 bases separated the two germline ends. CDR3 length: 14 amino acids. CDR3 sequence: CASSYSFIEVKLFF. CDR3 nucleotide sequence: TGTGCCAGCAGTTACTCGTTTATAGAGGTGAAACTGTTTTTT.

This clone came up once. The gene calls are TRBV10-2 and TRBJ2-2; 9 nucleotides line up with TRBD2. There are 15 residues in the CDR3. The V gene end was trimmed by 0 bases and the J gene end by 5 bases; junction bases not matched to a gene: 1. CDR1 WSHSY and CDR2 SAAADI come from the germline V gene. The CDR3 sequence: CASSESSGSTGELFF. CDR3 nucleotide sequence: TGCGCCAGCAGTGAGTCTAGCGGGAGTACCGGGGAGCTGTTTTTT.

The chain links TRBV10-2 to TRBJ1-1; D remains ambiguous. CDR1 WSHSY and CDR2 SAAADI come from the germline V gene. V gave up 6 bases and J gave up 11 bases, with 22 bases separating them. The CDR3 is 14 residues long. In nucleotides, the CDR3 is TGCGCCAGCAGCCCGGAACTCGACCGCTTGTCGGCTTTCTTT. This gives the protein CASSPELDRLSAFF.

V gene TRBV28 combines with J gene TRBJ2-7; 7 bases are a match to TRBD1. CDR1 is MDHEN and CDR2 is SYDVKM in the germline V gene. The CDR3 is 14 amino acids. The V gene end was trimmed by 8 bases and the J gene end by 1 base; junction bases not matched to a gene: 8. The CDR3 loop reads CASGETGNSYEQYF. CDR3 DNA sequence: TGTGCCAGCGGGGAGACAGGGAATTCCTACGAGCAGTACTTC. The full variable domain, in which reference TRBV28 and TRBJ2-7 provide the parts outside the CDR3, is DVKVTQSSRYLVKRTGEKVFLECVQDMDHENMFWYRQDPGLGLRLIYFSYDVKMKEKGDIPEGYSVSREKKERFSLILESASTNQTSMYLCASGETGNSYEQYFGPGTRLTVT.

The chain couples TRBV2 to TRBJ2-7, with D perhaps TRBD1 (7 bases). The CDR3 has 16 amino acids. The germline V and J ends were trimmed by 2 bases and 1 base, with 15 bases remaining between them. Per the germline V gene, CDR1 is SNHLY and CDR2 is FYNNEI. Here the CDR3 DNA reads TGTGCCAGCAGTGAAAGGGGGGCGGGACAGTCCTACGAGCAGTACTTC. Its protein product is CASSERGAGQSYEQYF. Full variable domain (rest looked up from reference TRBV2 and TRBJ2-7): EPEVTQTPSHQVTQMGQEVILRCVPISNHLYFYWYRQILGQKVEFLVSFYNNEISEKSEIFDDQFSVERPDGSNFTLKIRSTKLEDSAMYFCASSERGAGQSYEQYFGPGTRLTVT.

This clone was observed a few times. The V and J genes are TRBV2 and TRBJ1-6, with 7 bases identical to TRBD1. The CDR3 length is 17 residues. Germline loops: CDR1 SNHLY, CDR2 FYNNEI. J lost 10 bases, V lost 3 bases, and 15 bases had no gene match. Here the CDR3 reads CASSDHGGTAKSSPLHF. CDR3 bases: TGTGCCAGCAGTGACCATGGGGGGACAGCCAAGTCGTCACCCCTCCACTTT.

The rearrangement uses TRBV4-2 and TRBJ2-7; unclear D gene. Germline values: CDR1 LGHNA, CDR2 YNFKEQ. CDR3 length: 13 amino acids. V dropped 6 bases and J dropped 0 bases, with 9 bases sitting between them. CDR3 in DNA: TGTGCCAGCAGTACAGCTAGCTCCTACGAGCAGTACTTC. It is translated as CASSTASSYEQYF.

The J gene is TRBJ2-1, the V gene TRBV4-1; no clear D. The CDR3 length is 13 residues. Trimming shortened V by 2 bases and J by 6 bases, and 8 bases separated the two germline ends. From germline, CDR1 is MGHRA and CDR2 YSYEKL. CDR3 DNA: TGCGCCAGCAGCCAACCGCCCGGCAATGAGCAGTTCTTC. Translation gives CASSQPPGNEQFF.

The J gene is TRBJ2-7, the V gene TRBV2, with D possibly being TRBD2 (5 bases). The germline CDR1 and CDR2 sequences are SNHLY and FYNNEI. The CDR3 totals 13 residues. Trimming took 5 bases from V and 4 from J, leaving 12 bases between them. DNA of the CDR3: TGTGCCAGCAGTCGGGGAGTAGGGTACGAGCAGTACTTC. Amino acids: CASSRGVGYEQYF.

The V call is TRBV7-9, the J call TRBJ1-6; a possible D gene is TRBD1 (6 bases). Trimming pared 1 base from V and 7 bases from J, leaving 8 bases between. The CDR3 has 14 amino acids. CDR1 is SEHNR, CDR2 FQNEAQ, per germline (reference sequence). The CDR3 region is CASSLVQGNSPLHF. CDR3 DNA: TGTGCCAGCAGCTTAGTTCAGGGGAATTCACCCCTCCACTTT.

The J gene is TRBJ1-5, the V gene TRBV4-1; 7 bases line up with TRBD1. Germline trimming cut 4 bases from V and 2 bases from J; bases unmatched to any gene: 2. Germline V gene lookup returns CDR1 MGHRA and CDR2 YSYEKL. The CDR3 is 14 residues long. This CDR3 is CASSRGTGNQPQHF. DNA of the CDR3: TGCGCCAGCAGCCGAGGGACAGGCAATCAGCCCCAGCATTTT.

The rearrangement uses TRBV18 and TRBJ2-6; the match to TRBD1 covers 9 bases. Germline V gives CDR1 KGHSH, CDR2 LQKENI. The CDR3 loop spans 19 amino acids. V lost 0 bases and J lost 0; bases outside the gene matches: 6. The CDR3, as DNA: TGTGCCAGCTCACCACCGGGACAGGGCGGGATCTCTGGGGCCAACGTCCTGACTTTC. Protein sequence: CASSPPGQGGISGANVLTF.

This clone came up once. V gene TRBV13 combines with J gene TRBJ1-2; the D gene is possibly TRBD1 (5 bases). V lost 5 bases and J 3 bases, leaving 19 bases between the germline ends. The length of the CDR3 is 16 residues. Germline values: CDR1 PRHDT, CDR2 FYEKMQ (reference sequence). CDR3: CASSPNSGLWDYGYTF. The CDR3 DNA sequence: TGTGCCAGCAGCCCGAACTCGGGACTGTGGGACTATGGCTACACCTTC.

This clone came up a few times. V is TRBV9 and J is TRBJ2-5, with D perhaps matching TRBD2 (5 bases). The germline V and J ends were trimmed by 1 base and 3 bases, with 13 bases remaining between them. CDR3 size: 15 residues. CDR1 SGDLS and CDR2 YYNGEE come from the germline V gene. CDR3 coding DNA: TGTGCCAGCAGCGTAAGAGCGGCAACGAAAGAGACCCAGTACTTC. The encoded protein is CASSVRAATKETQYF.

This clone appeared a single time. The V call is TRBV7-2, the J call TRBJ2-3; D may match TRBD1 or TRBD2 (5 bases each). CDR1 is SGHTA and CDR2 is FQGNSA in the germline V gene. Trimming removed 5 bases from V and 0 bases from J, with 21 bases in between. The CDR3 spans 18 residues. In DNA, the CDR3 is TGTGCCAGCAGCCAACCGGGGCGGAGCGGTACTAGCACAGATACGCAGTATTTT. Its translation: CASSQPGRSGTSTDTQYF.

The CDR3 DNA is TGTGCCAGCAGTACCGGGACTAGCAACTACAATGAGCAGTTCTTC. Translated, it gives CASSTGTSNYNEQFF. The V call is TRBV2, the J call TRBJ2-1, with 9 nucleotides matching TRBD2. V lost 5 bases, J lost 3 bases, and 5 bases stayed unmatched. The CDR3 is 15 residues long. Germline CDR1 SNHLY, CDR2 FYNNEI.

The chain is built from TRBV7-8 and TRBJ1-5; D possibly corresponds to TRBD1 (6 bases). The CDR3 runs 13 residues. CDR1 and CDR2 from the germline V gene are SGHVS and FQNEAQ. Trimming stripped 5 bases from V and 5 bases from J, with 10 bases between. Here the CDR3 DNA reads TGTGCCAGCAGCCTAGGGGGGGATCAGCCCCAGCATTTT. It is translated as CASSLGGDQPQHF.

The J gene is TRBJ2-7, the V gene TRBV5-1; D may be TRBD1 (5 bases). CDR1 and CDR2 from the germline V gene are SGHRS and YFSETQ. The CDR3 sequence is 14 residues long. V was cut by 0 bases and J by 4 bases, with 11 bases left in between. CDR3 nucleotides: TGCGCCAGCAGCTTGGTCGGACAAGCGTACGAGCAGTACTTC. As protein: CASSLVGQAYEQYF.

This chain links TRBV6-4 with TRBJ2-2; 9 bases are a match to TRBD1. From germline, CDR1 is MRHNA and CDR2 SNTAGT. Trimming removed 2 bases from V and 4 bases from J; junction bases left unmatched: 2. This CDR3 is 15 amino acids long. The CDR3 sequence: CASSDGTGSTGELFF. The CDR3, as DNA: TGTGCCAGCAGTGACGGGACAGGGAGCACCGGGGAGCTGTTTTTT.

Only a few counts were recorded for this clone. The rearrangement joins TRBV9 to TRBJ1-1, with D maybe TRBD1 (5 bases). The CDR3 has 13 amino acids. V lost 3 bases and J lost 1, with 7 bases in between. From germline, CDR1 is SGDLS and CDR2 YYNGEE. The CDR3 region has the DNA TGTGCCAGCAGCGCCGACAGGAACACTGAAGCTTTCTTT. Its protein product is CASSADRNTEAFF.

In DNA, the CDR3 is TGTGCCAGCAGCTCGACAGGGATGGGGACCCAGTACTTC. This codes for CASSSTGMGTQYF. The J gene is TRBJ2-5, the V gene TRBV6-5; 7 bases fit TRBD1. The V segment lost 6 bases and the J segment 7 bases; nucleotides outside the gene matches: 8. The CDR3 extends over 13 amino acids. Germline CDR1 reads MNHEY; CDR2 reads SVGAGI.

This clone was observed a few times. The junction shows a germline mismatch at one end, possibly a read error. J is TRBJ1-5 and V is TRBV2; 9 nucleotides agree with TRBD1. Germline V gene data show CDR1 as SNHLY and CDR2 as FYNNEI. The CDR3 length is 13 residues. The CDR3 region has the DNA TGCCAGCAGTGGGGACAGGGAAATCAGCCCCAGCATTTT. As protein: CQQWGQGNQPQHF.

V is TRBV6-5 and J is TRBJ1-2, with a possible D match to TRBD1 (5 bases). Germline V gene sequence: CDR1 MNHEY, CDR2 SVGAGI. The CDR3 runs to 16 residues. V was pared by 2 bases and J by 1 base, with 14 bases between. The CDR3 DNA follows: TGTGCCAGCAGTTACCTTACAGGAGCCGTTAACTATGGCTACACCTTC. Amino acid sequence: CASSYLTGAVNYGYTF.

This clone was seen a handful of times. The chain employs TRBV5-6 and TRBJ1-4, with no clear D. The V end lost 4 bases, the J end lost 8 bases, and 9 bases lay between the germline ends. The V gene's germline CDR1 is SGHDT and CDR2 YYEEEE. This CDR3 has 12 amino acids. CDR3 residues: CASSRGTEKLFF. DNA for the CDR3: TGTGCCAGCAGCCGTGGAACCGAAAAACTGTTTTTT. The complete variable domain, with remaining parts taken from reference TRBV5-6 and TRBJ1-4, reads DAGVTQSPTHLIKTRGQQVTLRCSPKSGHDTVSWYQQALGQGPQFIFQYYEEEERQRGNFPDRFSGHQFPNYSSELNVNALLLGDSALYLCASSRGTEKLFFGSGTQLSVL.